The 25 T cell receptor beta chains below come from one sample, sequenced in a study of blood T cell repertoires in COVID-19. Profiling relied on immunoSEQ multiplex PCR, and the TCRdb table lists in-frame clones only, not all of them. Of about 34,000 clones in the sample, roughly 80% were seen once. The sequenced material came from peripheral blood. All receptors derive from an elderly man with acute or convalescent COVID-19.

This clone has a handful of counts. The chain has TRBV6-6 and TRBJ2-3, with 7 bases fitting TRBD2. This CDR3 region has 15 residues. V lost 0 bases, J lost 2 bases, and 2 bases stayed unmatched. Germline V gives CDR1 MNHNY, CDR2 SVGAGI (reference sequence). CDR3 in DNA: TGTGCCAGCAGTTACTCCCTAGCGGTCACAGATACGCAGTATTTT. Amino acids: CASSYSLAVTDTQYF.

J is TRBJ2-5 and V is TRBV4-3, with D uncertain. Between the trimmed V and J ends, which lost 0 bases and 5 bases, there was a span of 13 bases. CDR3 length: 15 amino acids. The germline V gene has CDR1 LGHNA and CDR2 YSLEER. The CDR3 loop reads CASSQDNGVEETQYF. CDR3 nucleotide sequence: TGCGCCAGCAGCCAAGATAATGGAGTGGAGGAGACCCAGTACTTC.

The chain uses TRBV9 and TRBJ2-7, with D perhaps matching TRBD2 (7 bases). The CDR3 loop spans 14 amino acids. In germline, CDR1 is SGDLS, CDR2 YYNGEE. V lost 2 bases and J lost 7, with 16 bases in between. This chain's CDR3 is CASSVRGEGGEQYF. Here the CDR3 DNA reads TGTGCCAGCAGCGTCCGGGGGGAAGGGGGTGAGCAGTACTTC.

This chain links TRBV3-1 (or the pseudogene TRBV3-2) with TRBJ1-1; a weak D match, TRBD1 (6 bases). V was clipped by 4 bases and J by 8 bases, with 23 bases between them. From germline, CDR1 is LGHDT and CDR2 YNNKEL (reference sequence). This CDR3 contains 16 residues. The CDR3 DNA reads as TGTGCCAGCAGCCCAGAGACAGGACGGGTGAACAGCGAAGCTTTCTTT. It encodes CASSPETGRVNSEAFF.

V and J are TRBV5-4 and TRBJ2-7; 10 positions match TRBD1. The V segment lost 4 bases and the J segment 1 base; nucleotides outside the gene matches: 5. The germline V gene encodes CDR1 SGHNT and CDR2 YYREEE (reference sequence). The CDR3 is made up of 15 amino acids. The CDR3 coding sequence is TGTGCCAGCAGCGACAGGGACAGGGGTTCCTACGAGCAGTACTTC. As protein: CASSDRDRGSYEQYF. Complete variable domain (other parts from reference TRBV5-4 and TRBJ2-7): ETGVTQSPTHLIKTRGQQVTLRCSSQSGHNTVSWYQQALGQGPQFIFQYYREEENGRGNFPPRFSGLQFPNYSSELNVNALELDDSALYLCASSDRDRGSYEQYFGPGTRLTVT.

DNA for the CDR3: TGCGCCAGCAGCTTGACGGCGGGACAGGGCCACGAGCAGTACTTC. This codes for CASSLTAGQGHEQYF. The rearrangement links TRBV5-1 to TRBJ2-7; 9 bases align to TRBD1. CDR1 SGHRS and CDR2 YFSETQ come from the germline V gene. V was pared by 1 base and J by 5 bases, with 7 bases of the junction left unmatched. The CDR3 has 15 amino acids.

This sequence joins TRBV28 and TRBJ2-2, with D maybe TRBD1 (6 bases). The germline V gene encodes CDR1 MDHEN and CDR2 SYDVKM. This CDR3 region has 15 residues. Trimming removed 1 base at V and 7 bases at J, with 13 bases between. The CDR3 region has the DNA TGTGCCAGCAGTTTATTTAGTCGGGGACACGGGGAGCTGTTTTTT. This sequence encodes CASSLFSRGHGELFF.

In this sample, this clone turned up a few times. The chain carries TRBV28 and TRBJ1-1; no reliable D call. The CDR3 loop spans 12 amino acids. The V gene's germline CDR1 is MDHEN and CDR2 SYDVKM. Trimming shortened V by 5 bases and J by 11 bases, and 15 bases separated the two germline ends. CDR3 nucleotide sequence: TGTGCCAGCAGTCGTGGCGGGGTGCGGGCTTTCTTT. This sequence encodes CASSRGGVRAFF. The whole variable domain, remainder taken from reference TRBV28 and TRBJ1-1, is DVKVTQSSRYLVKRTGEKVFLECVQDMDHENMFWYRQDPGLGLRLIYFSYDVKMKEKGDIPEGYSVSREKKERFSLILESASTNQTSMYLCASSRGGVRAFFGQGTRLTVV.

The rearrangement links TRBV29-1 to TRBJ1-2, with D possibly matching TRBD1 (5 bases). Germline V gene sequence: CDR1 SQVTM, CDR2 ANQGSEA. This CDR3 is 15 amino acids long. With 8 bases removed from V and 0 bases from J, the gap between germline ends came to 19 bases. In nucleotides, the CDR3 is TGCAGCACCCAGGGTGGTTTAGATTCTAACTATGGCTACACCTTC. Protein: CSTQGGLDSNYGYTF. The entire variable domain, with the rest obtained from reference TRBV29-1 and TRBJ1-2, is as follows: SAVISQKPSRDICQRGTSLTIQCQVDSQVTMMFWYRQQPGQSLTLIATANQGSEATYESGFVIDKFPISRPNLTFSTLTVSNMSPEDSSIYLCSTQGGLDSNYGYTFGSGTRLTVV.

The chain carries TRBV7-2 and TRBJ2-7; D is perhaps TRBD1 (5 bases). The CDR3 is 14 amino acids. Trimming cost V 1 base and J 7 bases, with 14 bases left between them. Looked up from germline, CDR1 is SGHTA and CDR2 is FQGNSA. CDR3 sequence (DNA): TGTGCCAGCAGCTTAGACCAGGGTCTGGGGGAGCAGTACTTC. It translates to CASSLDQGLGEQYF.

The V and J genes are TRBV3-1 (or the pseudogene TRBV3-2) and TRBJ1-4, with D possibly being TRBD1 (5 bases). This CDR3 comprises 15 residues. The germline V gene encodes CDR1 LGHDT and CDR2 YNNKEL (reference sequence). V was clipped by 3 bases and J by 4 bases, with 12 bases between them. The CDR3 nucleotides read TGTGCCAGCAGCCACCAGGGTCTCGGTAATGAAAAACTGTTTTTT. As protein: CASSHQGLGNEKLFF.

The rearrangement uses TRBV5-4 and TRBJ2-1, with 8 bases that match TRBD2. The length of the CDR3 is 15 residues. Germline V CDR1 and CDR2: SGHNT, YYREEE (reference sequence). V dropped 4 bases and J dropped 6; count of bases not matched to a gene: 9. CDR3: CASSVTSEKVNEQFF. The CDR3 bases are TGTGCCAGCAGCGTGACTAGCGAGAAGGTCAATGAGCAGTTCTTC.

The CDR3 region has the DNA TGTGCCAGTTGTCTAGGACTAGCGGCGAACACCGGGGAGCTGTTTTTT. It translates to CASCLGLAANTGELFF. The chain carries TRBV19 and TRBJ2-2, with 10 bases lining up with TRBD2. This CDR3 comprises 16 residues. J lost 0 bases, V lost 8 bases, and 6 bases had no gene match. Germline assignment: CDR1 LNHDA and CDR2 SQIVND (reference sequence). The full variable domain, rest sourced from reference TRBV19 and TRBJ2-2, is DGGITQSPKYLFRKEGQNVTLSCEQNLNHDAMYWYRQDPGQGLRLIYYSQIVNDFQKGDIAEGYSVSREKKESFPLTVTSAQKNPTAFYLCASCLGLAANTGELFFGEGSRLTVL.

The DNA for the CDR3 is TGTGCCAGCAGCTTGGAGGCAGGGGGCGGTGGGCAAGAGACCCAGTACTTC. Translated: CASSLEAGGGGQETQYF. The rearrangement joins TRBV5-5 to TRBJ2-5; 8 bases are a match to TRBD1. The length of the CDR3 is 17 residues. Trimming at V came to 0 bases and at J to 2 bases, leaving 9 bases not matched to a gene. The germline V gene has CDR1 SGHKS and CDR2 YYEKEE (reference sequence).

The count of this clone is one. The chain couples TRBV5-6 to TRBJ1-5; 8 positions match TRBD1. Trimming removed 0 bases from V and 4 bases from J; junction bases left unmatched: 6. The CDR3 extends over 16 amino acids. Germline V gives CDR1 SGHDT, CDR2 YYEEEE. The CDR3 spells CASSLGGTGLNQPQHF. The CDR3 DNA sequence: TGTGCCAGCAGCTTGGGAGGGACAGGTCTAAATCAGCCCCAGCATTTT.

The rearrangement uses TRBV6-5 and TRBJ1-4; D is ambiguous. This CDR3 is built from 16 residues. The germline gives CDR1 MNHEY, CDR2 SVGAGI. Trimming removed 2 bases from V and 5 bases from J, with 15 bases in between. CDR3 DNA: TGTGCCAGCAGTTACACCTCCCGTGCGGGGAATGAAAAACTGTTTTTT. Translating it yields CASSYTSRAGNEKLFF.

This clone was picked up one time. The chain is built from TRBV5-4 and TRBJ1-3, with 9 positions matching TRBD1. Germline V gene sequence: CDR1 SGHNT, CDR2 YYREEE (reference sequence). There are 16 residues in the CDR3. The J segment lost 4 bases and the V segment lost 2 bases, leaving 7 bases of the junction unmatched. The CDR3 sequence is CASSFGGTGPGNTIYF. The CDR3 DNA reads as TGTGCCAGCAGCTTTGGCGGGACAGGGCCAGGAAACACCATATATTTT.

The chain links TRBV6-5 to TRBJ2-1; 11 bases agree with TRBD1. CDR3 length equals 15 residues. Losses at the gene ends were 4 bases for V and 6 bases for J; bases not matched to a gene: 5. From germline, CDR1 is MNHEY and CDR2 SVGAGI. The CDR3 protein is CASSSGTGGTNEQFF. The DNA for the CDR3 is TGTGCCAGCAGTTCGGGGACAGGGGGGACCAATGAGCAGTTCTTC.

The chain joins TRBV12-2 to TRBJ2-7; the table calls TRBD2, which could not be checked here. TRBV12-2 is a pseudogene locus. The CDR3 has 12 residues. The CDR3 loop is CASRRYWYEQYF. The CDR3 DNA reads TGTGCAAGTCGCCGTTACTGGTACGAGCAGTACTTC.

J is TRBJ1-1 and V is TRBV5-1, with D perhaps matching TRBD1 (6 bases). Between the trimmed V and J ends, which lost 4 bases and 0 bases, there was a span of 16 bases. This CDR3 is 16 amino acids long. The V gene's germline CDR1 is SGHRS and CDR2 YFSETQ. The CDR3 sequence: CASSKQGGGVNTEAFF. CDR3 nucleotide sequence: TGCGCCAGCAGCAAACAGGGTGGTGGTGTGAACACTGAAGCTTTCTTT.

A word on this clone: Other DNA sequences in the same sample also yield this CDR3. The chain is built from TRBV19 and TRBJ2-5; D might be TRBD2 (6 bases). Looked up from germline, CDR1 is LNHDA and CDR2 is SQIVND (reference sequence). The CDR3 has 12 residues. Trimming removed 6 bases from V and 5 bases from J, with 10 bases in between. Here the CDR3 DNA reads TGTGCCAGTAGGCAGGCGGGGGAGACCCAGTACTTC. Encoded protein: CASRQAGETQYF. Filled out from reference TRBV19 and TRBJ2-5, the complete variable domain reads DGGITQSPKYLFRKEGQNVTLSCEQNLNHDAMYWYRQDPGQGLRLIYYSQIVNDFQKGDIAEGYSVSREKKESFPLTVTSAQKNPTAFYLCASRQAGETQYFGPGTRLLVL.

CDR3 sequence: CASSPRTGIEKLFF. The DNA of the CDR3 is TGTGCCAGCTCACCAAGGACAGGGATAGAAAAACTGTTTTTT. The chain combines TRBV18 with TRBJ1-4; 8 bases align to TRBD1. With V trimmed by 2 bases and J by 8 bases, 4 bases remained unmatched. CDR3 length equals 14 residues. Germline values: CDR1 KGHSH, CDR2 LQKENI.

The V call is TRBV15, the J call TRBJ1-1; unclear D gene. This CDR3 spans 16 amino acids. Germline CDR1 LNHNV, CDR2 YYDKDF (reference sequence). V lost 0 bases and J lost 7, with 18 bases in between. The CDR3 bases are TGTGCCACCAGCAGAGAAAGATCGGGCCTGGAGGGTGAAGCTTTCTTT. It yields the protein CATSRERSGLEGEAFF.

The rearrangement joins TRBV29-1 to TRBJ2-3; 9 nucleotides match TRBD2. CDR1 and CDR2 (germline): SQVTM, ANQGSEA. The CDR3 has 15 amino acids. The trim removed 1 base at V and 0 bases at J, leaving 2 bases unmatched. As DNA, the CDR3 is TGCAGCGTTGAAGGGACTAGCGATAGCACAGATACGCAGTATTTT. This sequence encodes CSVEGTSDSTDTQYF.

The V and J genes are TRBV5-1 and TRBJ2-2, with 9 bases fitting TRBD1. Losses at the gene ends were 3 bases for V and 7 bases for J; bases not matched to a gene: 4. Germline lookup yields CDR1 SGHRS and CDR2 YFSETQ. The CDR3 is 14 amino acids. CDR3 loop: CASSYGQGNGELFF. CDR3 DNA: TGCGCCAGCAGCTATGGACAGGGGAACGGGGAGCTGTTTTTT.